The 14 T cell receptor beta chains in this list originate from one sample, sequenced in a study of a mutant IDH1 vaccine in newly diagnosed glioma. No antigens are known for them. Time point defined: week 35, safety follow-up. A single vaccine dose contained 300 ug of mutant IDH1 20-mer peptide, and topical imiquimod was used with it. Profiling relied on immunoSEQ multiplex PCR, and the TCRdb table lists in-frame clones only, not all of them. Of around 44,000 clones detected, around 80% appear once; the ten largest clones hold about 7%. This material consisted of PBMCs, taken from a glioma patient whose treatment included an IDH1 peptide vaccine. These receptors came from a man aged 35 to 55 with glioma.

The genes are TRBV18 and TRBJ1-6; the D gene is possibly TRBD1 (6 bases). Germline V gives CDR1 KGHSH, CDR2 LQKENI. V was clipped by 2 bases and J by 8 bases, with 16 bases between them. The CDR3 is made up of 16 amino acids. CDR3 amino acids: CASSPGKTGSHSPLHF. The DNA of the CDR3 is TGTGCCAGCTCACCAGGAAAAACAGGGTCGCATTCACCCCTCCACTTT.

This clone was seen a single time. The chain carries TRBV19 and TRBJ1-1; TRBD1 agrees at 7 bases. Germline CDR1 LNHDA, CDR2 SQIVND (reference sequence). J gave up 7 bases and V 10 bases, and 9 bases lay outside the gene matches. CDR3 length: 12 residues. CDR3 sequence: CATRATGNEAFF. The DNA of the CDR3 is TGTGCCACGAGGGCGACAGGGAATGAAGCTTTCTTT.

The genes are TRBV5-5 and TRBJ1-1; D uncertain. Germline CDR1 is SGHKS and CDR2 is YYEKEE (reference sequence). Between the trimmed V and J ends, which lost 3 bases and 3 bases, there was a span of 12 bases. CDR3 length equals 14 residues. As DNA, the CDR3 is TGTGCCAGCAGCTCCCAACCCTGGGACACTGAAGCTTTCTTT. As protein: CASSSQPWDTEAFF.

This CDR3 reads CSVEGWAGVRETQYF. In DNA, the CDR3 is TGCAGCGTTGAAGGTTGGGCAGGGGTTCGGGAGACCCAGTACTTC. The J gene is TRBJ2-5, the V gene TRBV29-1, with a weak D call TRBD1 (6 bases). CDR3 size: 15 residues. Germline assignment: CDR1 SQVTM and CDR2 ANQGSEA. Between the trimmed V and J ends, which lost 1 base and 5 bases, there was a span of 17 bases.

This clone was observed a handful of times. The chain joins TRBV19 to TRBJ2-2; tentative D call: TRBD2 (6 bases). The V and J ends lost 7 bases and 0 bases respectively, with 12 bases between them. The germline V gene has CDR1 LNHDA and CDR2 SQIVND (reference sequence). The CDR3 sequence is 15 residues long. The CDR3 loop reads CASTTSGANTGELFF. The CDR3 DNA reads TGTGCCAGTACCACATCGGGAGCGAACACCGGGGAGCTGTTTTTT.

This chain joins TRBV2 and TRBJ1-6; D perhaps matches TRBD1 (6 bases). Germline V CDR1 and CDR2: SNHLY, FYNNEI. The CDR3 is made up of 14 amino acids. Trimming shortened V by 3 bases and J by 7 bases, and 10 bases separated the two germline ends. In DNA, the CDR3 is TGTGCCAGCAGTGAGGAGCAGGGGAATTCACCCCTCCACTTT. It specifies CASSEEQGNSPLHF. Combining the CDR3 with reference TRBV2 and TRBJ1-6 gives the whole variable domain EPEVTQTPSHQVTQMGQEVILRCVPISNHLYFYWYRQILGQKVEFLVSFYNNEISEKSEIFDDQFSVERPDGSNFTLKIRSTKLEDSAMYFCASSEEQGNSPLHFGNGTRLTVT.

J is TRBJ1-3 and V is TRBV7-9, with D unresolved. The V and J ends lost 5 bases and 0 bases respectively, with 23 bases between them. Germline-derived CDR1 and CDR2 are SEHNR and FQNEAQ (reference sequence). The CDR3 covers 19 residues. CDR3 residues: CASSLAASGRLFSGNTIYF. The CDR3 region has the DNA TGTGCCAGCAGCCTGGCCGCCTCGGGTCGTCTTTTCTCTGGAAACACCATATATTTT.

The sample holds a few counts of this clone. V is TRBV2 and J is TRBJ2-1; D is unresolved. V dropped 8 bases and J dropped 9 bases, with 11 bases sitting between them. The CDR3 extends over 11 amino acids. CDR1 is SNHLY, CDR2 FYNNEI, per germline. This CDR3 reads CASGVGIEQFF. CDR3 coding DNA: TGTGCCAGCGGGGTGGGTATTGAGCAGTTCTTC. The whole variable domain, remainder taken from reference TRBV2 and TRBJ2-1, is EPEVTQTPSHQVTQMGQEVILRCVPISNHLYFYWYRQILGQKVEFLVSFYNNEISEKSEIFDDQFSVERPDGSNFTLKIRSTKLEDSAMYFCASGVGIEQFFGPGTRLTVL.

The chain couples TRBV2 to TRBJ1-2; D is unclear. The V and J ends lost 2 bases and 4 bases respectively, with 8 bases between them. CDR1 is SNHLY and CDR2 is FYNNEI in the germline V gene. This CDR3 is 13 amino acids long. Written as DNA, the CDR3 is TGTGCCAGCAGTGAAACCCCCGCCTATGGCTACACCTTC. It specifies CASSETPAYGYTF.

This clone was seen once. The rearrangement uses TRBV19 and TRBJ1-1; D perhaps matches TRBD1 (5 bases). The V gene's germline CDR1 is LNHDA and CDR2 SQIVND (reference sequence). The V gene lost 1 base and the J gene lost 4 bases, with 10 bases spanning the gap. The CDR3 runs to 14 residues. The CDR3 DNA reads TGTGCCAGTAGTATAGGGGGCGAGGTCACTGAAGCTTTCTTT. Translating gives CASSIGGEVTEAFF.

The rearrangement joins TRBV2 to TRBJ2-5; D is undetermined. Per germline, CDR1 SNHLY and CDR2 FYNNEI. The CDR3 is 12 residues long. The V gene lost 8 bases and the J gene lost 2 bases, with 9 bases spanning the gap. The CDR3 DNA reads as TGTGCCAGCCTGGGCCCACAAGAGACCCAGTACTTC. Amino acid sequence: CASLGPQETQYF.

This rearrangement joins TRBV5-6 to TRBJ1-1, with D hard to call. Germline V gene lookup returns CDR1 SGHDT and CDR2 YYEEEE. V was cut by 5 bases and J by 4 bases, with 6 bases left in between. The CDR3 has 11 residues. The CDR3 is CASSPGTEAFF. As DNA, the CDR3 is TGTGCCAGCAGTCCAGGCACTGAAGCTTTCTTT.

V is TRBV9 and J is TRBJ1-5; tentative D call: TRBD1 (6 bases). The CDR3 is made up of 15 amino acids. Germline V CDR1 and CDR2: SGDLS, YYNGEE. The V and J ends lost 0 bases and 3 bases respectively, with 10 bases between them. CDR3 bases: TGTGCCAGCAGCGTAGGGTACAGGGACAATCAGCCCCAGCATTTT. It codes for CASSVGYRDNQPQHF.

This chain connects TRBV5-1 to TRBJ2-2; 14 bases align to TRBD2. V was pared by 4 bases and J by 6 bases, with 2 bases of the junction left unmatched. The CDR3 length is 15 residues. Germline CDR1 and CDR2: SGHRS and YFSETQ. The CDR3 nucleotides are TGCGCCAGCAGCCCGACTAGCGGGGGGGCCGGGGAGCTGTTTTTT. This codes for CASSPTSGGAGELFF.